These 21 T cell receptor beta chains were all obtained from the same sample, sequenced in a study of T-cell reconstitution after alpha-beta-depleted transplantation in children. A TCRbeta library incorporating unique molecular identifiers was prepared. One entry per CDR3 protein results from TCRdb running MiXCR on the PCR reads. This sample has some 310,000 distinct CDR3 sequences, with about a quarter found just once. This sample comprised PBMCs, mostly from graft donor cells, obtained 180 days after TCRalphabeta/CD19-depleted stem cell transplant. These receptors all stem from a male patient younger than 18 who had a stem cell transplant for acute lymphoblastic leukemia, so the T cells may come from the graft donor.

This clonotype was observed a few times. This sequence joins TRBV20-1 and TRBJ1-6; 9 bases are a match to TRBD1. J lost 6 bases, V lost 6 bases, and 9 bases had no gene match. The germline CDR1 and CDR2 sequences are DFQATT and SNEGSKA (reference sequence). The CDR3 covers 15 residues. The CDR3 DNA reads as TGCAGTGCGCGTACAGGGGGCGCTTCTAATTCACCCCTCCACTTT. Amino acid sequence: CSARTGGASNSPLHF.

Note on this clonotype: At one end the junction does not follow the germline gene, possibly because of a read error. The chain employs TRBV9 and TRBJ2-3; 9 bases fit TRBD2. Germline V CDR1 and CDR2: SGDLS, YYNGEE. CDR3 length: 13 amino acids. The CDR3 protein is CASSVPAGGSHHF. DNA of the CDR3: TGTGCCAGCAGCGTACCGGCGGGAGGGTCCCATCATTTT.

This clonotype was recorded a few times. The CDR3 nucleotides read TGTGCCAGCAGCTTAGCGGCGCGTCTCGGGACAGGGAAAAGATGGGGATCCTACGAGCAGTACTTC. This translates into CASSLAARLGTGKRWGSYEQYF. V is TRBV11-1 and J is TRBJ2-7; 9 bases match TRBD1. Germline assignment: CDR1 SGHAT and CDR2 FQDESV (reference sequence). The junction had 22 bases not matched to a gene; V was cut back by 0 bases and J by 1 base. This CDR3 is 22 amino acids long.

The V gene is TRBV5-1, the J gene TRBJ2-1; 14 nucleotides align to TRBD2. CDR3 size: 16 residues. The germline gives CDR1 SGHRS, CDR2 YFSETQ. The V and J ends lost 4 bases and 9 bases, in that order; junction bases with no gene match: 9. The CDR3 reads CASSLGTSGSGFEQFF. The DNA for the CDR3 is TGCGCCAGCAGCCTAGGGACTAGCGGGAGCGGGTTTGAGCAGTTCTTC.

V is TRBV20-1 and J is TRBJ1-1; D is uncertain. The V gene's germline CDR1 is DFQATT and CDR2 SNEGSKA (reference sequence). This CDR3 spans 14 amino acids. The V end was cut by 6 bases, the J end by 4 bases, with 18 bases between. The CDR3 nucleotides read TGCAGTGCCGGTCGGGCGGGATGGGCCACTGAAGCTTTCTTT. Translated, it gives CSAGRAGWATEAFF.

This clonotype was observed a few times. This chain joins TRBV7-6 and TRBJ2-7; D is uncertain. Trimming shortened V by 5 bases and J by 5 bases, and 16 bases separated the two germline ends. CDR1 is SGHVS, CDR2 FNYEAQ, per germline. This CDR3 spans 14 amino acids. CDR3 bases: TGTGCCAGCAGCCCTCCGTCCTGGGAAGACGAGCAGTACTTC. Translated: CASSPPSWEDEQYF. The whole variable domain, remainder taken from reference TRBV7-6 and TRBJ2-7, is GAGVSQSPRYKVTKRGQDVALRCDPISGHVSLYWYRQALGQGPEFLTYFNYEAQQDKSGLPNDRFSAERPEGSISTLTIQRTEQRDSAMYRCASSPPSWEDEQYFGPGTRLTVT.

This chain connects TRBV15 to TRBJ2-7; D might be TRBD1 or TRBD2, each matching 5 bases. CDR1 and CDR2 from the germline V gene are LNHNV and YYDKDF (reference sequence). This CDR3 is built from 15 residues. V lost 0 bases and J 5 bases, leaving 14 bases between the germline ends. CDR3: CATSRERGAWNEQYF. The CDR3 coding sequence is TGTGCCACCAGCAGAGAAAGAGGGGCGTGGAACGAGCAGTACTTC.

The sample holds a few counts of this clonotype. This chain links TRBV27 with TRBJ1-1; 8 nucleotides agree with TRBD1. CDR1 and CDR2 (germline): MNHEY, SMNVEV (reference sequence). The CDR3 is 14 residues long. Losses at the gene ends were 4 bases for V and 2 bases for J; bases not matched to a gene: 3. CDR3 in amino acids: CASSSRGHNTEAFF. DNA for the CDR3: TGTGCCAGCAGTTCCAGGGGGCATAACACTGAAGCTTTCTTT.

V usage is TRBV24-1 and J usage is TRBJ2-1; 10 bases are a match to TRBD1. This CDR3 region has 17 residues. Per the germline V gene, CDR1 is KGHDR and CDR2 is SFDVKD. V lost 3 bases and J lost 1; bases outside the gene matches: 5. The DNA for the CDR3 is TGTGCCACCAGTGATAGACAGGGGGCATGGTCCTACAATGAGCAGTTCTTC. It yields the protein CATSDRQGAWSYNEQFF.

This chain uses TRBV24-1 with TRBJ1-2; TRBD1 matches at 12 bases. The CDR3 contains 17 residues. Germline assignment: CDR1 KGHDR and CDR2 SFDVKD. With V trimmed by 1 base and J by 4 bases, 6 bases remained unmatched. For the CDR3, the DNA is TGTGCCACCAGTGATTTTGGGACAGGGGGCGGGCTCTATGGCTACACCTTC. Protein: CATSDFGTGGGLYGYTF.

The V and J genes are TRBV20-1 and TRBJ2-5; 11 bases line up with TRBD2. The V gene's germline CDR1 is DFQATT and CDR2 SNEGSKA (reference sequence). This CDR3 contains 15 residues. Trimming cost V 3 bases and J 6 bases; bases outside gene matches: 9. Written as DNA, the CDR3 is TGCAGTGCTAGTAGAGTAGCGGGAGGGCCAAAGACCCAGTACTTC. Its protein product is CSASRVAGGPKTQYF.

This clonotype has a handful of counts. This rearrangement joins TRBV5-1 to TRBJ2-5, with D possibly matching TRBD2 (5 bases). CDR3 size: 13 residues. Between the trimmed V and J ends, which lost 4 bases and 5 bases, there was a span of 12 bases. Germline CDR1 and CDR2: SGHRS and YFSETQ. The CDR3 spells CASSNGLEETQYF. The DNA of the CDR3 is TGCGCCAGCAGCAATGGACTCGAGGAGACCCAGTACTTC.

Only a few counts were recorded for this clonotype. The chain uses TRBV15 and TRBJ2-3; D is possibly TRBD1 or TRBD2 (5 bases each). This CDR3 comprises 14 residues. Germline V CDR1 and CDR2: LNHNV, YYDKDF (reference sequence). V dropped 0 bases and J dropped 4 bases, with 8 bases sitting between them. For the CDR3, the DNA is TGTGCCACCAGCAGAGATACGGGGCCAGATACGCAGTATTTT. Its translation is CATSRDTGPDTQYF. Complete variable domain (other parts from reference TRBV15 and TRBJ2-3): DAMVIQNPRYQVTQFGKPVTLSCSQTLNHNVMYWYQQKSSQAPKLLFHYYDKDFNNEADTPDNFQSRRPNTSFCFLDIRSPGLGDTAMYLCATSRDTGPDTQYFGPGTRLTVL.

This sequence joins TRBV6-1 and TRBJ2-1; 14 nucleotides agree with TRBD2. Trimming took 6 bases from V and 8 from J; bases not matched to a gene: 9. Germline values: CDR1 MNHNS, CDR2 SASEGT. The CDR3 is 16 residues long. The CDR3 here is CASSPGLAGARYEQFF. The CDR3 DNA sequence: TGTGCCAGCAGCCCGGGACTAGCGGGAGCAAGGTATGAGCAGTTCTTC.

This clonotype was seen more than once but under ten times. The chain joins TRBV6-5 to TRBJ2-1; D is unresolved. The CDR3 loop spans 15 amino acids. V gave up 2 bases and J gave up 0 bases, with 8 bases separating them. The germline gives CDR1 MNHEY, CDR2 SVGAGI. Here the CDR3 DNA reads TGTGCCAGCAGTTACGTGGTGAGCTCCTACAATGAGCAGTTCTTC. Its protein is CASSYVVSSYNEQFF.

The CDR3 reads CASSLTPDSYSNQPQHF. The CDR3 DNA follows: TGTGCCAGCAGTTTAACCCCCGACAGCTATAGCAATCAGCCCCAGCATTTT. The chain combines TRBV7-9 with TRBJ1-5; D is possibly TRBD1 (5 bases). This CDR3 spans 17 amino acids. Germline loops: CDR1 SEHNR, CDR2 FQNEAQ (reference sequence). V gave up 6 bases and J gave up 0 bases, with 18 bases separating them.

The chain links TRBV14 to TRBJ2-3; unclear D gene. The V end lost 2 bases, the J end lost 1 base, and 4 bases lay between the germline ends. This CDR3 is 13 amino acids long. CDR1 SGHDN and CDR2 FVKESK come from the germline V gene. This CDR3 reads CASSQWGTDTQYF. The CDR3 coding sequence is TGTGCCAGCAGCCAATGGGGCACAGATACGCAGTATTTT.

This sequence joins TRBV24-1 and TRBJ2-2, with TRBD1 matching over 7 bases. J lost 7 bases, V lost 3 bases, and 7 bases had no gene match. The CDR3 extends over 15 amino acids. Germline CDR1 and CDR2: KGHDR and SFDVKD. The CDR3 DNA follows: TGTGCCACCAGTGATCCGAACAGGGGTGGCGGGGAGCTGTTTTTT. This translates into CATSDPNRGGGELFF.

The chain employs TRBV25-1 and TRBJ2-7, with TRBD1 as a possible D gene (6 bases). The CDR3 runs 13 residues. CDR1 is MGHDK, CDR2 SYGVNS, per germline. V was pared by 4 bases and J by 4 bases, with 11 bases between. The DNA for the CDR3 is TGTGCCAGCAGTGTCAGGGGACGGTACGAGCAGTACTTC. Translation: CASSVRGRYEQYF.

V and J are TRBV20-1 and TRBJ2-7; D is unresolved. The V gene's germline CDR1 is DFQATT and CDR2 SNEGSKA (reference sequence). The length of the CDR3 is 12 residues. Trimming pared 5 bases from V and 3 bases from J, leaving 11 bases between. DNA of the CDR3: TGCAGTGCTGGGTCGAGGTTCTACGAGCAGTACTTC. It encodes CSAGSRFYEQYF.

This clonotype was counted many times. CDR3 sequence: CSVVGGTGELFF. In DNA form, the CDR3 reads TGCAGCGTTGTTGGGGGCACCGGGGAGCTGTTTTTT. The chain is built from TRBV29-1 and TRBJ2-2, with D tentatively TRBD1 or TRBD2 (5 bases each). The V end was cut by 4 bases, the J end by 4 bases, with 7 bases between. Germline CDR1 is SQVTM and CDR2 is ANQGSEA. The CDR3 contains 12 residues.